This paragraph covers one T cell receptor beta chain sequence. This clone's antigen is unknown. No much larger clone is present one base from it, and per-base qualities are unavailable. From the cysteine up to the phenylalanine, the CDR3 has a length of 14 residues. Only the CDR3 region is kept as DNA, spanning 42 bases read in frame from base 1. The germline V gene (reference sequence) yields SEHNR for CDR1 and FQNEAQ for CDR2. The 39 donors, aged about 6 to 95 years, were systemically healthy Caucasian individuals from Russia. Approximately 10 milliliters of peripheral blood were collected from each donor into EDTA-treated Vacutainer tubes. Ficoll-Paque density-gradient centrifugation was used to isolate PBMCs, with at least 6 million per sample. Total RNA, at least 6 micrograms per sample, was extracted from PBMCs with Trizol reagent. For every donor, flow cytometry on a PBMC aliquot measured the percentage of naive CD45RAhigh/CD27high T cells.

Receptor libraries were prepared by 5' RACE. Sequencing was carried out with an Illumina HiSeq 2500. The second PCR ran for about 6 to 12 cycles and used a J-beta primer mix along with a sample-barcoded 5' primer. Each TCR beta cDNA molecule received a unique molecular identifier from a template-switch 5' adaptor carrying 12 random nucleotides. At least 3 million CDR3-containing paired-end reads were obtained from each sample. The Mint cDNA synthesis kit, primed by a TRBC-specific oligonucleotide, was used to synthesize first-strand cDNA from all RNA. After uracil-DNA glycosylase treatment, a first 18-cycle PCR used universal primers M1SS and BC2_uni_R on all cDNA. The published analysis was carried out like this. For normalization, 1 million high-quality reads were randomly selected from each sample, with every read carrying a distinct molecular identifier. Instead of being binned into consensus sequences, reads with shared molecular identifiers were discarded. MiTCR, run with a Q25 quality threshold and the strictest error-elimination algorithm, handled CDR3 identification, clonotype clustering and error correction. A nonparametric unseen species model using Euler transformation provided a lower-bound estimate of total TCR beta diversity. TCRdb's own reprocessing of the public reads used fastp at Q25 and MiXCR and kept productive beta chains. Under each unique CDR3 protein, matching rows form one entry showing the most common genes and DNA. It is TCRdb's table, rather than the study itself, that gives the V and J calls and clone size. This sample lists hundreds of thousands of distinct CDR3 sequences; about 62% were detected once. The biggest ten clones account for roughly 20% of the sample.

The data originate from a study of blood T cells in healthy people across ages (dated by TCRdb to the mid-2010s). With regard to the full study: In model experiments, template switching captured roughly one uniquely barcoded TCR beta cDNA molecule for every two T cells. To avoid experimental bias, donors of different ages were spread randomly across the sequencing lanes. Four age groups were formed from the donors: young (average about 16 years), middle-aged (approximately 39), aged (over 55) and long-lived (less than 85). The study analyzed two additional independent replicas of 1 million unique cDNA reads from the same blood draw for two donors, one aged 18 to 30 and one aged 80 or older. To track age-related changes in TCR beta repertoire diversity, the study relied on deep sequencing normalized with unique cDNA molecular identifiers. The study at large found these results: Estimates of total diversity from one million sequenced T cells were regarded as lower bounds and underestimates. The percentage of naive T cells measured by flow cytometry correlated strongly with observed TCR beta diversity. As age increased, observed TCR beta diversity per million T cells dropped in a roughly linear way, and a significant reduction was already evident by age roughly 40. Compared with the aged group, more naive CD4+ T cells, fewer expanded clones and increased TCR diversity were shown by the long-lived group, suggesting age selection. Because profiling used bulk unsorted PBMCs, naive and antigen-experienced compartments could not be compared conclusively. The CMV infection status of donors was not known, potentially confounding age-related changes in expanded clonotypes.

Material: blood. The rearrangement combines TRBV7-9 with TRBJ2-5; TRBD1 might be the D gene, on 6 matching bases. The J call may be faulty, since TRBJ2-7 better matches the DNA end. The receptor's source is a man aged 25-45 years in good health. The CDR3 protein sequence reads: CASSLDRVSSEQYF. The sequenced DNA: TGTGCCAGCAGCTTAGACAGGGTTTCGTCCGAGCAGTACTTC.